One sample yielded the 4 T cell receptor beta chains listed below, sequenced in a study of response to subunit inactivated influenza vaccine. TCRdb re-called the RT-PCR reads through MiXCR, storing one row per CDR3 protein. The sample has about 780,000 distinct CDR3 sequences; roughly 20% are singletons. The sequenced sample was PBMCs from blood, obtained approximately 5 days after vaccination. The receptors stem from a man aged 45-60 years who received an inactivated influenza vaccine.

V gene TRBV7-9 combines with J gene TRBJ2-3; D might be TRBD2 (5 bases). The CDR3 runs 15 residues. Germline values: CDR1 SEHNR, CDR2 FQNEAQ (reference sequence). The germline V and J ends were trimmed by 5 bases and 0 bases, with 12 bases remaining between them. The chain's CDR3 is CASSQRGLSTDTQYF. Here the CDR3 DNA reads TGTGCCAGCAGCCAACGGGGTTTAAGCACAGATACGCAGTATTTT. The whole variable domain, remainder taken from reference TRBV7-9 and TRBJ2-3, is DTGVSQNPRHKITKRGQNVTFRCDPISEHNRLYWYRQTLGQGPEFLTYFQNEAQLEKSRLLSDRFSAERPKGSFSTLEIQRTEQGDSAMYLCASSQRGLSTDTQYFGPGTRLTVL.

The chain's CDR3 is CASSFGTGLSSYEQYF. The CDR3 DNA is TGTGCCAGCAGCTTCGGGACAGGACTGAGCTCCTACGAGCAGTACTTC. The genes are TRBV5-6 and TRBJ2-7; 8 nucleotides agree with TRBD1. This CDR3 is built from 16 residues. Looked up from germline, CDR1 is SGHDT and CDR2 is YYEEEE. The ends lost 2 bases at V and 0 bases at J; junction bases unmatched: 7.

In its sample, this clonotype was seen a few times. V usage is TRBV5-1 and J usage is TRBJ2-7; D is ambiguous. Trimming cost V 0 bases and J 0 bases, with 13 bases left between them. The V gene's germline CDR1 is SGHRS and CDR2 YFSETQ. The CDR3 is made up of 16 amino acids. CDR3 residues: CASSLGLGLVSYEQYF. CDR3 bases: TGCGCCAGCAGCTTGGGGCTGGGGTTAGTCTCCTACGAGCAGTACTTC.

The V call is TRBV5-1, the J call TRBJ2-5; 7 bases map to TRBD2. In germline, CDR1 is SGHRS, CDR2 YFSETQ. This CDR3 spans 14 amino acids. Trimming removed 1 base from V and 5 bases from J; junction bases left unmatched: 5. Here the CDR3 DNA reads TGCGCCAGCAGCTTGACGCAGGGAGGGGAGACCCAGTACTTC. Its protein product is CASSLTQGGETQYF.